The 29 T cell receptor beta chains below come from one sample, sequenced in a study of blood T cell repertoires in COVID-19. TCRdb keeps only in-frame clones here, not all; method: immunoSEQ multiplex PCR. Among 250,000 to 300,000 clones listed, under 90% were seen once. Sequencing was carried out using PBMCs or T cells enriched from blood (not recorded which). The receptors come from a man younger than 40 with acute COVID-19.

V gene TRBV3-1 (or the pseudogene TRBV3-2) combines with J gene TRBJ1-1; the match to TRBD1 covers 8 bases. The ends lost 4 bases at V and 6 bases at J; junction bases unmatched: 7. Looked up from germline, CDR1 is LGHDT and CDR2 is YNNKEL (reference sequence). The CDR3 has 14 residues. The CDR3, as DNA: TGTGCCAGCAGCCCGGACAGGGCAGGCCCTGAAGCTTTCTTT. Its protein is CASSPDRAGPEAFF.

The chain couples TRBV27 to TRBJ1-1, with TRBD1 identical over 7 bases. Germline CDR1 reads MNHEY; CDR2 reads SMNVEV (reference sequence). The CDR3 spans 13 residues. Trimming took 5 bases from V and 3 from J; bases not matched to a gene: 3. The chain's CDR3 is CASSTTGYTEAFF. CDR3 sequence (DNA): TGTGCCAGCAGTACGACAGGGTACACTGAAGCTTTCTTT.

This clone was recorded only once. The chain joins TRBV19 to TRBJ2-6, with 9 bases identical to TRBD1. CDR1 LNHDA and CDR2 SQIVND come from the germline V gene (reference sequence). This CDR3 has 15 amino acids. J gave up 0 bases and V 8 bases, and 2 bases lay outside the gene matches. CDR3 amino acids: CASGTGPSGANVLTF. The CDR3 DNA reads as TGTGCCAGTGGGACAGGGCCCTCTGGGGCCAACGTCCTGACTTTC.

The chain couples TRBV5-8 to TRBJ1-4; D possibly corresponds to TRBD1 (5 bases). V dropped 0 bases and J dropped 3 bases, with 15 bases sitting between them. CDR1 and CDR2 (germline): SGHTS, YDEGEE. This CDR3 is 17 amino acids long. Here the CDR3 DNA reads TGTGCCAGCAGCTTGGTTCTTAGAAGGGGCTCTAATGAAAAACTGTTTTTT. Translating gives CASSLVLRRGSNEKLFF.

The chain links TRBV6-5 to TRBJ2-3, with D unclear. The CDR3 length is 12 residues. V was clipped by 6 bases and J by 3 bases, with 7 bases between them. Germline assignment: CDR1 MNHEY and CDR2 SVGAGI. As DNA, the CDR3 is TGTGCCAGCAGAACTCAAACAGATACGCAGTATTTT. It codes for CASRTQTDTQYF.

The CDR3 DNA follows: TGTGCCAGCAGCTTCGTCCGGGGGACGCAAGAGACCCAGTACTTC. Its protein is CASSFVRGTQETQYF. This chain joins TRBV11-2 and TRBJ2-5, with a possible D match to TRBD2 (6 bases). Germline V CDR1 and CDR2: SGHAT, FQNNGV. The CDR3 runs 15 residues. The ends were cut back, 3 bases at V and 2 bases at J, with 13 bases in the middle.

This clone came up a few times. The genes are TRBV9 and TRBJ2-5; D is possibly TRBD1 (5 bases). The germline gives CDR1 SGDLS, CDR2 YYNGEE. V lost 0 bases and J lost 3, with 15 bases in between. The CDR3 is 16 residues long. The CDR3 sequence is CASSVEVLAGKETQYF. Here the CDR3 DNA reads TGTGCCAGCAGCGTAGAAGTCTTGGCAGGGAAAGAGACCCAGTACTTC.

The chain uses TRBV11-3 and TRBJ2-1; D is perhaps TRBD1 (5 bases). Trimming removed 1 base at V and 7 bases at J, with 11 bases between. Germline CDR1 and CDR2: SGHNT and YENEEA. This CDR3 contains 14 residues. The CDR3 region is CASSLVGPGNEQFF. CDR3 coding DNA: TGTGCCAGCAGCTTAGTGGGGCCAGGGAATGAGCAGTTCTTC.

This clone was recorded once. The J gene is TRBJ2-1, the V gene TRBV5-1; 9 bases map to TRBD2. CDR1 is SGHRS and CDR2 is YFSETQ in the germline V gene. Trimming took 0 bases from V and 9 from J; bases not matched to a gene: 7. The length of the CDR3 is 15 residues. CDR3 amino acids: CASSLALRGGGEQFF. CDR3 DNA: TGCGCCAGCAGCTTGGCGCTGCGGGGGGGCGGTGAGCAGTTCTTC.

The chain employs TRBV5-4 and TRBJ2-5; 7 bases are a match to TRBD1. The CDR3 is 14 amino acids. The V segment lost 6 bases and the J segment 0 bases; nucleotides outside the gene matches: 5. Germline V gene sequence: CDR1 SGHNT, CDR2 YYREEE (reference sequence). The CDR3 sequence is CASTEGQYQETQYF. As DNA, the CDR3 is TGTGCCAGCACCGAGGGACAGTACCAAGAGACCCAGTACTTC.

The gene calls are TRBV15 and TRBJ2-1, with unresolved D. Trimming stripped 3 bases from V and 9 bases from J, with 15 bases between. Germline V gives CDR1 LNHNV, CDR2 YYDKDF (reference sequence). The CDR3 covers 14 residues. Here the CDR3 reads CATSRIQASGEQFF. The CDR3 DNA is TGTGCCACCAGCAGGATCCAGGCCTCCGGTGAGCAGTTCTTC.

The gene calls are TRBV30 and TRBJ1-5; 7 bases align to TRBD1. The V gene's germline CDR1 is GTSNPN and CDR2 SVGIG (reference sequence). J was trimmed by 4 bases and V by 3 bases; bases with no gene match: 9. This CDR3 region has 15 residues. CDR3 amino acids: CAWRTTGVANQPQHF. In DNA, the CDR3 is TGTGCCTGGAGGACCACAGGGGTTGCAAATCAGCCCCAGCATTTT. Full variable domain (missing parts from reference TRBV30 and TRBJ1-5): SQTIHQWPATLVQPVGSPLSLECTVEGTSNPNLYWYRQAAGRGLQLLFYSVGIGQISSEVPQNLSASRPQDRQFILSSKKLLLSDSGFYLCAWRTTGVANQPQHFGDGTRLSIL.

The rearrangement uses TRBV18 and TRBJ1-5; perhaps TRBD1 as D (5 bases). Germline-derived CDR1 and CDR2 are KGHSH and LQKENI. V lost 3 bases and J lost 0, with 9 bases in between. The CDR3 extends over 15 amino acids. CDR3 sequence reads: CASSPWGDSNQPQHF. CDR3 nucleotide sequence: TGTGCCAGCTCACCTTGGGGGGATAGCAATCAGCCCCAGCATTTT. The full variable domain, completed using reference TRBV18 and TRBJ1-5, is NAGVMQNPRHLVRRRGQEARLRCSPMKGHSHVYWYRQLPEEGLKFMVYLQKENIIDESGMPKERFSAEFPKEGPSILRIQQVVRGDSAAYFCASSPWGDSNQPQHFGDGTRLSIL.

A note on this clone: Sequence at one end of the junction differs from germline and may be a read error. The CDR3 DNA follows: TGTGCCAGCAGCTTGTTAGCCGGTCCTAACTATGGCTACACCTTC. Translation gives CASSLLAGPNYGYTF. V and J are TRBV5-1 and TRBJ1-2, with D hard to call. This CDR3 has 15 residues. Germline V lookup: CDR1 SGHRS, CDR2 YFSETQ.

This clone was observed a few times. For the CDR3, the DNA is TGTGCCAGCAGCCGAGGACAGGGAAGAAAGAACACTGAAGCTTTCTTT. This encodes CASSRGQGRKNTEAFF. J is TRBJ1-1 and V is TRBV7-8; the match to TRBD1 covers 8 bases. CDR3 size: 16 residues. V trimming: 5 bases; J trimming: 1 base; junction bases outside the gene matches: 9. Germline lookup yields CDR1 SGHVS and CDR2 FQNEAQ.

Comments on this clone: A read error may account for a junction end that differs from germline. CDR3 region: CASSLMRGGENGELFF. For the CDR3, the DNA is TGTGCCAGCAGCTTAATGAGAGGGGGTGAGAACGGGGAGCTGTTTTTT. The V and J genes are TRBV5-1 and TRBJ2-2, with D tentatively TRBD1 (6 bases). This CDR3 has 16 residues. Germline V gene sequence: CDR1 SGHRS, CDR2 YFSETQ.

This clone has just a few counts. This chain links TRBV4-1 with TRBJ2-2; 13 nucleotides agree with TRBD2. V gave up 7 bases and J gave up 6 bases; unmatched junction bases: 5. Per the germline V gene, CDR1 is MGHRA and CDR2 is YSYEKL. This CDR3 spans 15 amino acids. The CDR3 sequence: CASTTSGGASGELFF. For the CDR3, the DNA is TGCGCCAGCACCACTAGCGGGGGGGCGTCCGGGGAGCTGTTTTTT.

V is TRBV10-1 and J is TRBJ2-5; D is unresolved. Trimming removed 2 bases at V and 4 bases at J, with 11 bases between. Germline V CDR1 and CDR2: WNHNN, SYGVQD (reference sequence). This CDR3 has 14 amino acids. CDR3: CASSENPPGETQYF. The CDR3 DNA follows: TGCGCCAGCAGTGAGAATCCTCCGGGAGAGACCCAGTACTTC.

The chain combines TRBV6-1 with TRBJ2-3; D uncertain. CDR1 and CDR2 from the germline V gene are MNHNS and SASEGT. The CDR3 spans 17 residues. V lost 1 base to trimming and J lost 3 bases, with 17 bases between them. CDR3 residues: CASSEVGAFSRTDTQYF. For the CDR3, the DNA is TGTGCCAGCAGTGAAGTCGGAGCTTTTAGCCGGACAGATACGCAGTATTTT.

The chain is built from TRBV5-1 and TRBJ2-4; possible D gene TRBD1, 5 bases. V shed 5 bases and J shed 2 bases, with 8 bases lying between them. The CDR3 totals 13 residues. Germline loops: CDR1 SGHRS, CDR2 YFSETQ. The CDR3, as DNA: TGCGCCAGCAGTTCAGGGACCAAAAACATTCAGTACTTC. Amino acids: CASSSGTKNIQYF. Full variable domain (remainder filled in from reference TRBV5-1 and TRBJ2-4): KAGVTQTPRYLIKTRGQQVTLSCSPISGHRSVSWYQQTPGQGLQFLFEYFSETQRNKGNFPGRFSGRQFSNSRSEMNVSTLELGDSALYLCASSSGTKNIQYFGAGTRLSVL.

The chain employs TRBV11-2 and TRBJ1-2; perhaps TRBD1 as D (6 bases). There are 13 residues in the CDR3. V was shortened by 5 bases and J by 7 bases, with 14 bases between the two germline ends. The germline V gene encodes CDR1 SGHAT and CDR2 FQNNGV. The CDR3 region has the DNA TGTGCCAGCAGCCCAAGATCGACAGGTGGCTACACCTTC. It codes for CASSPRSTGGYTF.

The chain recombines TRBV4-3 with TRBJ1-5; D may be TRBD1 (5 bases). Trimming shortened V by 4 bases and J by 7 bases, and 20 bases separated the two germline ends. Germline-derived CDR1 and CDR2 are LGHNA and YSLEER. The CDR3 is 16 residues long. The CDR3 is CASSRPKGWVGQPQHF. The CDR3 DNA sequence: TGCGCCAGCAGCCGGCCTAAGGGGTGGGTGGGACAGCCCCAGCATTTT.

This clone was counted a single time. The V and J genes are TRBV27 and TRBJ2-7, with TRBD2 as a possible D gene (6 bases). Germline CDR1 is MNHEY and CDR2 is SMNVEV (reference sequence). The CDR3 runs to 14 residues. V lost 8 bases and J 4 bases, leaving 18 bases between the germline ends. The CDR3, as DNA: TGTGCCAGCCCGACCCCCCGGGAGCAGTACGAGCAGTACGTC. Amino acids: CASPTPREQYEQYV.

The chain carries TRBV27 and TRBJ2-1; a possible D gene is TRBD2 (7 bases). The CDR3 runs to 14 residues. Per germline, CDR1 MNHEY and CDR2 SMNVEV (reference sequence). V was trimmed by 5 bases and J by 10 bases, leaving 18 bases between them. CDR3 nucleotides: TGTGCCAGCAGTCCCGGGGGGCAGCTAGGCGAGCAGTTCTTC. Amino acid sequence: CASSPGGQLGEQFF.

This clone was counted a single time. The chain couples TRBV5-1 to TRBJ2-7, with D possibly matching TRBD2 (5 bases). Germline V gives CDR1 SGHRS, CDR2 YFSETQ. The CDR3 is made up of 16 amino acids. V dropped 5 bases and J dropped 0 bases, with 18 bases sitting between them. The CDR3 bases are TGCGCCAGCAGGCGGGTTGTTCGGACTGTCTCCTACGAGCAGTACGTC. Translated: CASRRVVRTVSYEQYV.

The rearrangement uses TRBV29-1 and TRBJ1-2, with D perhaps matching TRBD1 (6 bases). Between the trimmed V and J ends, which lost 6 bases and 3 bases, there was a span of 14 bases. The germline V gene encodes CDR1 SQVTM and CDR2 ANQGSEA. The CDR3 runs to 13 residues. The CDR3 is CSVTTTGDYGYTF. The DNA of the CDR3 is TGCAGCGTCACAACGACAGGAGACTATGGCTACACCTTC.

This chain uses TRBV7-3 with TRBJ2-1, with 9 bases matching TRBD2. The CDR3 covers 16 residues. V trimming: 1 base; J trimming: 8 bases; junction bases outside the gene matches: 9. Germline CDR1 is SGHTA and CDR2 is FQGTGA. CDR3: CASSLMALAGNYEQFF. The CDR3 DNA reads TGTGCCAGCAGCTTAATGGCTCTAGCGGGAAATTATGAGCAGTTCTTC.

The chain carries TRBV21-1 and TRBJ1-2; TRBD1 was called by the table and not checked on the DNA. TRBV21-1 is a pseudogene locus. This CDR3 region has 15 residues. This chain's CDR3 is CASSARTASRGGYTF. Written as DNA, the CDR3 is TGTGCCAGCAGCGCCCGGACAGCCTCCCGGGGTGGCTACACCTTC.

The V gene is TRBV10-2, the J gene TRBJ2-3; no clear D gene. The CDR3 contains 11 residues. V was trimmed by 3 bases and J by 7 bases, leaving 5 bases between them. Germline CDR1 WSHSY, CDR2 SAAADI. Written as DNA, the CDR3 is TGCGCCAGCAGTGAATCGTATACGCAGTATTTT. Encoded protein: CASSESYTQYF.